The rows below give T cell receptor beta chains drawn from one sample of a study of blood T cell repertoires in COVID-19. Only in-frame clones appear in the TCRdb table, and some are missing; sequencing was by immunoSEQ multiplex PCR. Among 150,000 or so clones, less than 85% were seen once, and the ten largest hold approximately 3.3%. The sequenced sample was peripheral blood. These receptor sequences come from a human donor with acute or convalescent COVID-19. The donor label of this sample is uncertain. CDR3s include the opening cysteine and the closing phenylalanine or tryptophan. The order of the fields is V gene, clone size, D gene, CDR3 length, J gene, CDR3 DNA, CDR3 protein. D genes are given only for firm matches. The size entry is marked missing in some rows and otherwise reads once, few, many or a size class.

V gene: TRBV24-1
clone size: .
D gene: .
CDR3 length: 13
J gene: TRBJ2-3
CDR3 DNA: TGTGCCACCAGTGTGGGGGCCGCCGGTACGCAGTATTTT
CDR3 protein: CATSVGAAGTQYF

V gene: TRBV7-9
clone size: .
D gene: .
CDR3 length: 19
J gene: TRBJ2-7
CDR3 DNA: TGTGCCAGCACCCAAGGAATCCGGGACTCCAGAAGGAGCTCCTACGAGCAGTACTTC
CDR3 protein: CASTQGIRDSRRSSYEQYF

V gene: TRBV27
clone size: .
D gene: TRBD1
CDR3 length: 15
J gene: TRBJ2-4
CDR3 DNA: TGTGCCAGCAGTCCCTCCGGGACAGGGAGAGACATTCAGTACTTC
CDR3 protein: CASSPSGTGRDIQYF

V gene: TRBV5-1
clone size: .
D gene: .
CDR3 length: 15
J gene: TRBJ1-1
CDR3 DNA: TGCGCCAGCAGCTTGGATATTAATATGAACACTGAAGCTTTCTTT
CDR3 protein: CASSLDINMNTEAFF

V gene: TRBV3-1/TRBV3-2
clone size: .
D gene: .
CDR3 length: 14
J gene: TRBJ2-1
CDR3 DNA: TGTGCCAGCAGCCAAAGGGGAACCTACAATGAGCAGTTCTTC
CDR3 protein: CASSQRGTYNEQFF

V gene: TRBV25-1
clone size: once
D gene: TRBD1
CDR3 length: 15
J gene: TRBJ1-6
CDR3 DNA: TGTGCCAGCAGTGAGGGGACAGGGCGAATCTCACCCCTCCACTTT
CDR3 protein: CASSEGTGRISPLHF

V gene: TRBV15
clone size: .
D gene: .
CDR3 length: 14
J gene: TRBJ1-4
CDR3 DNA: TGTGCCACCAAAGGGGAGACAGGACGTGAAAAACTGTTTTTT
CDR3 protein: CATKGETGREKLFF

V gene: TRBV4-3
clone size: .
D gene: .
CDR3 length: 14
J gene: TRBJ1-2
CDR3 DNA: TGCGCCAGCAGCCAAGAGAGAGGGAGCTATGGCTACACCTTC
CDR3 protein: CASSQERGSYGYTF

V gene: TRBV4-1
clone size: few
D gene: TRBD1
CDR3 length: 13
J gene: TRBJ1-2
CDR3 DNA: TGCGCCAGCAGCCAGCAGGGGGGTTATGGCTACACCTTC
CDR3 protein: CASSQQGGYGYTF

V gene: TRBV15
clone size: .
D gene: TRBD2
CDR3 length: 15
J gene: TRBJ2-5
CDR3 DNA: TGTGCCACCAGCAGAGGTTCTAGCGGGGTTGAGACCCAGTACTTC
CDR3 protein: CATSRGSSGVETQYF

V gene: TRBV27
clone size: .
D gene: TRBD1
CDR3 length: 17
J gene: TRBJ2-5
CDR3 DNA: TGTGCCAGCAGATTACGGATGACAGGGGGTCAACAGCAGGACCAGTACTTC
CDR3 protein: CASRLRMTGGQQQDQYF

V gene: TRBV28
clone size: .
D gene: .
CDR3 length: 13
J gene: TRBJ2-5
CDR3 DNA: TGTGCCAGCAGTTTATACGGCCAAGAGACCCAGTACTTC
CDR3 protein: CASSLYGQETQYF

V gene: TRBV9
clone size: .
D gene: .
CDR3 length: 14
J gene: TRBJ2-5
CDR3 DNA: TGTGCCAGCAGCGAGGACTGGCCGGGAGAGACCCAGTACTTC
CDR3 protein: CASSEDWPGETQYF

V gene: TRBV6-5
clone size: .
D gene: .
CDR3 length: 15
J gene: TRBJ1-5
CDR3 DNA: TGTGCCAGCAGTTACTCCGCGGGGATCAATCAGCCCCAGCATTTT
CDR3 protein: CASSYSAGINQPQHF

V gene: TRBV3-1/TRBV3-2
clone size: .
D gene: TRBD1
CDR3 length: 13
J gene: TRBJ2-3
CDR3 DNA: TGTGCCAGCAGCCAGGGGACAGGGTCTACGCAGTATTTT
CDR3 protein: CASSQGTGSTQYF

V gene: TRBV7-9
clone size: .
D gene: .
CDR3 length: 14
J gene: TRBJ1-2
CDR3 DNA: TGTGCCAGCAGCTTAGCGTGGCAGGGGTATGGCTACACCTTC
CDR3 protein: CASSLAWQGYGYTF

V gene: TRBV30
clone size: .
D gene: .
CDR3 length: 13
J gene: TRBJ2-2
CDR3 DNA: TGTGCCTGGAGACCACATGGCACCGGGGAGCTGTTTTTT
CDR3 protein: CAWRPHGTGELFF

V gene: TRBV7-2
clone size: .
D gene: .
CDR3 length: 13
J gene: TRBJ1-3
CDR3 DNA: TGTGCCAGCAGCCTCCCGGCTGGAAACACCATATATTTT
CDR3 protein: CASSLPAGNTIYF

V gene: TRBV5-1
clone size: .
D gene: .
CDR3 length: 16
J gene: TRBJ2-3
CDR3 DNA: TGCGCCAGCGGCCTCGGGGGTCCGACTAGCACAGATACGCAGTATTTT
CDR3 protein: CASGLGGPTSTDTQYF

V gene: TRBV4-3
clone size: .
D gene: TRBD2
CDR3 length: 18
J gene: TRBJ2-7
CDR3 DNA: TGCGCCAGCAGCCAAGGTTTGGGTTGGCGGGGGAACGCCTACGAGCAGTACTTC
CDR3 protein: CASSQGLGWRGNAYEQYF

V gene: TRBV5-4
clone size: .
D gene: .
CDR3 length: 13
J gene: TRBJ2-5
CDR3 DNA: TGTGCCAGCAGCCCCGACAGTCAAGAGACCCAGTACTTC
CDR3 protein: CASSPDSQETQYF

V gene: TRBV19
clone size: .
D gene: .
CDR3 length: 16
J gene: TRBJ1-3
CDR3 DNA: TGTGCCAGTATTGCTCCAGGACAGCCTTCTGGAAACACCATATATTTT
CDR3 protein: CASIAPGQPSGNTIYF